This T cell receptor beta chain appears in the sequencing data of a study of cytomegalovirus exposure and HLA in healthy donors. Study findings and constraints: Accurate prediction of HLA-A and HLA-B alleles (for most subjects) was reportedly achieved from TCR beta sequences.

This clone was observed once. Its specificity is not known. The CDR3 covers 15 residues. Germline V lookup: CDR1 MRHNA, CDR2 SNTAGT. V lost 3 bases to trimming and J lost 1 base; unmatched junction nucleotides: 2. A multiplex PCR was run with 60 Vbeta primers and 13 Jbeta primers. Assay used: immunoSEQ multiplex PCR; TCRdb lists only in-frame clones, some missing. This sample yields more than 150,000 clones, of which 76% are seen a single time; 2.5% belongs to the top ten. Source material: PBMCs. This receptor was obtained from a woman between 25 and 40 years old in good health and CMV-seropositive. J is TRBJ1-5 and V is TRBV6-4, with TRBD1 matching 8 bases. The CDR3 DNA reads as TGTGCCAGCAGTGAACAGGGGGGGAGCAATCAGCCCCAGCATTTT. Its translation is CASSEQGGSNQPQHF.